The rows below give T cell receptor beta chains drawn from one sample of a study of T cell changes during pregnancy in multiple sclerosis. The method was immunoSEQ multiplex PCR; TCRdb's version includes in-frame clones alone and lacks a portion of them. This repertoire shows 45,000 or so clones, about 89% found once; its top ten account for approximately 1.2%. The sample in question was CD4+ T cells from peripheral blood mononuclear cells, obtained after pregnancy. The receptors derive from a female donor with multiple sclerosis, enrolled in a pregnancy study. CDR3s include the opening cysteine and the closing phenylalanine or tryptophan. D genes are given only for firm matches. Clone size appears in some rows only: once, few, many, or a class for an expanded clone.

>TRBJ2-3|.|TRBV4-1|.
CASSQGTNTDTQYF
TGCGCCAGCAGCCAAGGGACTAACACAGATACGCAGTATTTT
>TRBJ1-2|.|TRBV2|TRBD1
CASSESRQGAYGYTF
TGTGCCAGCAGTGAATCCCGACAGGGGGCTTATGGCTACACCTTC
>TRBJ1-3|.|TRBV2|.
CASGERSLGNTIYF
TGTGCCAGCGGGGAGAGGAGCCTTGGAAACACCATATATTTT
>TRBJ1-1|.|TRBV7-2|.
CASSLMSAEAFF
TGTGCCAGCAGCTTAATGTCGGCTGAAGCTTTCTTT
>TRBJ2-7|.|TRBV5-1|TRBD2
CASSWGLAGEEGEQYF
TGCGCCAGCAGCTGGGGACTAGCGGGAGAGGAGGGCGAGCAGTACTTC
>TRBJ2-3|once|TRBV6-5|.
CASGSGSTDTQYF
TGTGCCAGCGGAAGCGGGAGCACAGATACGCAGTATTTT
>TRBJ2-7|.|TRBV9|TRBD2
CASSAAWGRGSDEQYF
TGTGCCAGCAGCGCTGCCTGGGGGAGGGGTTCAGACGAGCAGTACTTC
>TRBJ2-7|.|TRBV11-3|.
CASSPGVRAGQTTYEQYF
TGTGCCAGCAGCCCAGGGGTCCGTGCGGGACAGACAACCTACGAGCAGTACTTC
>TRBJ1-1|.|TRBV6-6|TRBD1
CASSPGQVGAFF
TGTGCCAGTAGTCCTGGACAGGTCGGGGCTTTCTTT
>TRBJ2-7|.|TRBV6-6|.
CASSYRQDLSYEQYF
TGTGCCAGCAGTTACCGACAGGACCTCTCCTACGAGCAGTACTTC
>TRBJ1-2|.|TRBV7-9|TRBD1
CASSQIQGEIRGYTF
TGTGCCAGCAGCCAAATTCAGGGGGAGATAAGAGGCTACACCTTC
>TRBJ1-5|.|TRBV28|TRBD1
CASSFSQGITQPQHF
TGTGCCAGCAGTTTCTCACAGGGGATCACTCAGCCCCAGCATTTT
>TRBJ1-5|.|TRBV19|TRBD1
CASTRSDRGINQPQHF
TGTGCCAGTACCCGATCGGACAGGGGGATCAATCAGCCCCAGCATTTT
>TRBJ1-3|.|TRBV4-2|TRBD1
CASSQVRGAGNTIYF
TGTGCCAGCAGCCAAGTCAGGGGGGCTGGAAACACCATATATTTT
>TRBJ2-1|.|TRBV9|TRBD2
CASSVDTSGRGEQFF
TGTGCCAGCAGCGTAGATACTAGCGGGAGGGGTGAGCAGTTCTTC
>TRBJ2-6|.|TRBV30|.
CAWSAGQKTSGANVLTF
TGTGCCTGGAGCGCGGGACAGAAAACCTCTGGGGCCAACGTCCTGACTTTC
>TRBJ1-2|.|TRBV4-1|.
CASSQGAADYYGYTF
TGCGCCAGCAGCCAAGGGGCAGCCGATTATTATGGCTACACCTTC
>TRBJ2-5|.|TRBV7-2|.
CASSSYVVETQYF
TGTGCCAGCAGCTCGTATGTTGTAGAGACCCAGTACTTC
>TRBJ1-2|.|TRBV7-9|.
CASSLSNYGYTF
TGTGCCAGCAGCCTATCCAACTATGGCTACACCTTC
>TRBJ2-3|.|TRBV5-1|TRBD2
CASSTGLGQGDTQYF
TGCGCCAGCAGCACGGGACTAGGCCAAGGAGATACGCAGTATTTT
>TRBJ1-4|.|TRBV6-6|TRBD1
CASSSGTGNEKLFF
TGTGCCAGCAGTTCAGGGACAGGGAATGAAAAACTGTTTTTT
>TRBJ2-1|.|TRBV6-6|TRBD2
CATGTSGYNEQFF
TGTGCCACCGGGACTAGCGGATACAATGAGCAGTTCTTC
>TRBJ2-7|.|TRBV10-2|TRBD1
CASSGSGQGTYEQYF
TGCGCCAGCAGTGGCTCGGGACAGGGAACCTACGAGCAGTACTTC
>TRBJ2-3|.|TRBV11-2|TRBD1
CASSPGPWTGPADTQYF
TGTGCCAGCAGCCCCGGACCTTGGACAGGTCCTGCAGATACGCAGTATTTT
>TRBJ1-5|.|TRBV12-5|.
CASGLFVNQPQHF
TGTGCTAGTGGTTTATTCGTTAATCAGCCCCAGCATTTT
>TRBJ2-1|.|TRBV28|.
CASISRGGSSYNEQFF
TGTGCCAGCATTTCTAGGGGGGGCAGCTCCTACAATGAGCAGTTCTTC
>TRBJ1-1|.|TRBV18|.
CASSPAGAKRGTEAFF
TGTGCCAGCTCACCAGCAGGGGCTAAAAGGGGCACTGAAGCTTTCTTT
>TRBJ1-1|.|TRBV28|TRBD1
CASRGGGVTEAFF
TGTGCCAGCAGAGGGGGCGGGGTCACTGAAGCTTTCTTT
>TRBJ2-7|.|TRBV7-9|.
CASSPGLWGRPYEQYF
TGTGCCAGCAGCCCCGGCCTCTGGGGGAGGCCCTACGAGCAGTACTTC
>TRBJ1-1|.|TRBV2|.
CASSVIEQNTEAFF
TGTGCCAGCAGTGTTATCGAACAGAACACTGAAGCTTTCTTT
>TRBJ2-1|.|TRBV13|TRBD2
CASSRGGGLAVLRQNEQFF
TGTGCCAGCAGCAGAGGGGGAGGACTAGCGGTCCTACGGCAGAATGAGCAGTTCTTC
>TRBJ1-1|once|TRBV7-2|.
CASSSRGGGSTEAFF
TGTGCCAGCAGCTCCCGGGGAGGGGGTAGCACTGAAGCTTTCTTT
>TRBJ2-1|.|TRBV27|.
CASSLSKAGRKFGYEQFF
TGTGCCAGCAGTTTATCGAAAGCAGGAAGGAAGTTTGGCTATGAGCAGTTCTTC